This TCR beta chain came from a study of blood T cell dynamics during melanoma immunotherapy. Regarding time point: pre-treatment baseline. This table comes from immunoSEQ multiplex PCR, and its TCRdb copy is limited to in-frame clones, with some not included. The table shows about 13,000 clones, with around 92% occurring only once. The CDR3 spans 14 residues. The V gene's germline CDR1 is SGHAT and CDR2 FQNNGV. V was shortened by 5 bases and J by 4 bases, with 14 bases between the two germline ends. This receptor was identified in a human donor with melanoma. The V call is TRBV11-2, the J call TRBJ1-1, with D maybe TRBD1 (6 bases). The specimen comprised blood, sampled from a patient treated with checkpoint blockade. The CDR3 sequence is CASSTTGTGTEAFF. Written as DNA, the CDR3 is TGTGCCAGCAGCACGACAGGTACCGGCACTGAAGCTTTCTTT.